These 24 T cell receptor beta chains share one sample of origin, sequenced in a study of tumor-infiltrating lymphocytes in primary liver carcinoma. A constant-region primer served to make TCR beta cDNA from about 0.45 ug total RNA. Three-round nested multiplex PCR performed with slightly modified ARM-PCR produced the TCR beta libraries. Both of the initial two PCR rounds ran for about 11 cycles and employed TRBV1-TRBV30 forward primers alongside a C-beta reverse primer. TCRdb reanalysed the multiplex PCR reads using MiXCR and keeps one entry per CDR3 protein. The table has about 200,000 distinct CDR3 sequences, approximately 65% seen once; the top ten hold 6% to 8.5%. Unsorted whole blood supplied the RNA, and germline DNA was extracted too. Sequencing used peripheral blood. These receptors were collected from an older woman with primary liver carcinoma and hepatitis B virus infection.

In its sample, this clonotype was seen a few times. The chain employs TRBV14 and TRBJ2-7; 11 bases map to TRBD1. This CDR3 is built from 16 residues. Germline V gene sequence: CDR1 SGHDN, CDR2 FVKESK. Losses at the gene ends were 4 bases for V and 3 bases for J; bases not matched to a gene: 8. CDR3: CASSLLPGQGVYEQYF. The CDR3 coding sequence is TGTGCCAGCAGCCTATTACCGGGACAGGGGGTCTACGAGCAGTACTTC.

Concerning this clonotype: This may arise from a read error, as a much more abundant clone is one base away. This chain joins TRBV7-8 and TRBJ1-2, with D perhaps matching TRBD1 (5 bases). Germline V CDR1 and CDR2: SGHVS, FQNEAQ. The CDR3 is made up of 15 amino acids. The CDR3 loop is CASILTRTKNYGYTF. The CDR3 DNA reads TGTGCCAGCATCTTAACTCGGACAAAAAACTATGGCTACACCTTC.

The chain is built from TRBV11-2 and TRBJ2-7; possibly TRBD1 for D (7 bases). The CDR3 is made up of 16 amino acids. The V end was cut by 4 bases, the J end by 4 bases, with 20 bases between. Per germline, CDR1 SGHAT and CDR2 FQNNGV. The CDR3 spells CASSSRASTGTYEQYF. CDR3 coding DNA: TGTGCCAGCAGCTCTAGAGCCTCGACAGGGACTTACGAGCAGTACTTC. Full variable domain (rest looked up from reference TRBV11-2 and TRBJ2-7): EAGVAQSPRYKIIEKRQSVAFWCNPISGHATLYWYQQILGQGPKLLIQFQNNGVVDDSQLPKDRFSAERLKGVDSTLKIQPAKLEDSAVYLCASSSRASTGTYEQYFGPGTRLTVT.

With respect to this clonotype: The junction shows a germline mismatch at one end, possibly a read error. This chain connects TRBV5-1 to TRBJ2-1; possibly TRBD2 for D (6 bases). The CDR3 contains 14 residues. The germline gives CDR1 SGHRS, CDR2 YFSETQ. The CDR3 DNA is TGCGTCAGCAGCTCGGAGGGCCTCTACAATGAGCAGTTCTTC. It codes for CVSSSEGLYNEQFF.

There are many counts of this clonotype. The chain combines TRBV6-5 with TRBJ2-7; 9 bases are shared with TRBD2. V was pared by 3 bases and J by 6 bases, with 3 bases of the junction left unmatched. Per the germline V gene, CDR1 is MNHEY and CDR2 is SVGAGI. The CDR3 totals 13 residues. The DNA of the CDR3 is TGTGCCAGCAGTTATGGACTAGCGCGCGAGCAGTACTTC. This encodes CASSYGLAREQYF.

Turning to this clonotype: A read error is likely, as this CDR3 ends without the conserved phenylalanine or tryptophan. The J gene is TRBJ2-2, the V gene TRBV11-2; D gene ambiguous. CDR1 and CDR2 from the germline V gene are SGHAT and FQNNGV. V was trimmed by 4 bases and J by 9 bases, leaving 18 bases between them. The CDR3 contains 15 residues. CDR3 sequence: CASSSGHTKTRELFL. CDR3 in DNA: TGTGCCAGCAGCTCGGGTCATACTAAGACCAGGGAGCTGTTTCTT.

With respect to this clonotype: This sequence may be a read error, since a much larger clone differs from it by one base. In this CDR3 the conserved last residue, phenylalanine or tryptophan, is missing, so a read error is likely. The V gene is TRBV6-2 or TRBV6-3, the J gene TRBJ2-4, with a weak D call TRBD1 (5 bases). V was pared by 6 bases and J by 6 bases, with 9 bases between. Germline values: CDR1 MNHEY, CDR2 SVGEGT. There are 12 residues in the CDR3. The CDR3 is CASRSRANIQYL. For the CDR3, the DNA is TGTGCCAGCAGATCCAGGGCAAACATTCAGTACTTA.

About this clonotype itself: It may be a read error: a sequence one base away is much more abundant. The genes are TRBV6-6 and TRBJ1-5; perhaps TRBD1 as D (5 bases). V shed 2 bases and J shed 5 bases, with 7 bases lying between them. Germline assignment: CDR1 MNHNY and CDR2 SVGAGI (reference sequence). The CDR3 has 13 amino acids. The CDR3 here is CASSYATDQPQHF. The DNA for the CDR3 is TGTGCCAGCAGTTACGCGACAGATCAGCCCCAGCATTTT.

This chain links TRBV29-1 with TRBJ1-2; 7 bases are shared with TRBD1. Germline CDR1 reads SQVTM; CDR2 reads ANQGSEA. After removal of 1 base from V and 2 bases from J, the junction contained 4 bases not matched to a gene. The CDR3 consists of 14 residues. The CDR3 DNA follows: TGCAGCGTTGAAGGGGACAGTGGGAACTATGGCTACACCTTC. Residues: CSVEGDSGNYGYTF.

About this clonotype itself: One junction end does not reproduce the germline sequence, and a read error may be involved. The chain is built from TRBV5-1 and TRBJ2-1, with TRBD1 matching 7 bases. This CDR3 contains 15 residues. Germline V gives CDR1 SGHRS, CDR2 YFSETQ. CDR3 sequence: CTSSFTGTDYNEQFF. The CDR3 DNA sequence: TGCACCAGCAGCTTTACCGGGACAGACTACAATGAGCAGTTCTTC. Looking up the rest from reference TRBV5-1 and TRBJ2-1 gives the full variable domain: KAGVTQTPRYLIKTRGQQVTLSCSPISGHRSVSWYQQTPGQGLQFLFEYFSETQRNKGNFPGRFSGRQFSNSRSEMNVSTLELGDSALYLCTSSFTGTDYNEQFFGPGTRLTVL.

The V and J genes are TRBV7-9 and TRBJ1-3; D unclear. CDR3 length equals 15 residues. CDR1 is SEHNR, CDR2 FQNEAQ, per germline (reference sequence). Trimming shortened V by 4 bases and J by 0 bases, and 10 bases separated the two germline ends. The CDR3 DNA reads TGTGCCAGCAGCTCCGAAGGGTACTCTGGAAACACCATATATTTT. It yields the protein CASSSEGYSGNTIYF. The full variable domain, with the rest looked up from reference TRBV7-9 and TRBJ1-3, is DTGVSQNPRHKITKRGQNVTFRCDPISEHNRLYWYRQTLGQGPEFLTYFQNEAQLEKSRLLSDRFSAERPKGSFSTLEIQRTEQGDSAMYLCASSSEGYSGNTIYFGEGSWLTVV.

Comments on this clonotype: A read error is possible here, since a much larger clone lies one base away. The rearrangement links TRBV5-5 to TRBJ1-1, with 9 positions matching TRBD1. Germline V lookup: CDR1 SGHKS, CDR2 YYEKEE (reference sequence). There are 15 residues in the CDR3. CDR3: CASSPRTGDDTEASF. The CDR3 DNA reads TGTGCCAGCAGCCCGCGGACAGGGGACGACACTGAAGCTTCCTTT. Variable domain in full (rest from reference TRBV5-5 and TRBJ1-1): DAGVTQSPTHLIKTRGQQVTLRCSPISGHKSVSWYQQVLGQGPQFIFQYYEKEERGRGNFPDRFSARQFPNYSSELNVNALLLGDSALYLCASSPRTGDDTEASFGQGTRLTVV.

With regard to this clonotype: Mismatch with germline at one junction end may stem from a read error. This chain joins TRBV6-5 and TRBJ2-5; 7 bases are shared with TRBD1. CDR3 length: 15 amino acids. Germline CDR1 and CDR2: MNHEY and SVGAGI. CDR3 sequence: CASSCTWTGQETQYF. The CDR3 bases are TGTGCCAGCAGTTGCACCTGGACAGGTCAAGAGACCCAGTATTTC.

Comment on this clonotype: Possible read error: a much larger clone is one base away. This chain uses TRBV10-2 with TRBJ2-1; D is unclear. CDR3 size: 14 residues. Germline assignment: CDR1 WSHSY and CDR2 SAAADI. Trimming stripped 11 bases from V and 10 bases from J, with 24 bases between. CDR3 nucleotides: TGCGCCTCCTCCCCCCAGCCGTCCGCCTACGAGCAGTTCTTC. Translating it yields CASSPQPSAYEQFF.

About this clonotype: The junction departs from the called germline gene at one end, perhaps through a read error. The chain joins TRBV11-2 to TRBJ2-4; a possible D gene is TRBD2 (6 bases). Germline V lookup: CDR1 SGHAT, CDR2 FQNNGV. This CDR3 has 14 amino acids. This chain's CDR3 is CASSSTRGKDIQYF. DNA of the CDR3: TGTGCCAGCAGCTCAACGCGGGGCAAAGACATCCAGTACTTC.

Only a few counts were recorded for this clonotype. This chain connects TRBV5-8 to TRBJ2-4; possible D gene TRBD1, 6 bases. With 2 bases removed from V and 1 base from J, the gap between germline ends came to 13 bases. CDR1 SGHTS and CDR2 YDEGEE come from the germline V gene. The CDR3 consists of 16 residues. CDR3 region: CASSFRGGGAKNIQYF. The CDR3, as DNA: TGTGCCAGCAGCTTCAGGGGTGGTGGGGCCAAAAACATTCAGTACTTC.

To note about this clonotype: A junction end diverges from the germline sequence, so it may reflect a read error. V is TRBV10-3 and J is TRBJ2-7; D ambiguous. The germline V gene encodes CDR1 ENHRY and CDR2 SYGVKD. The CDR3 has 12 residues. The CDR3: CAVSANPYEQYF. For the CDR3, the DNA is TGTGCCGTCAGTGCCAACCCCTATGAGCAGTACTTC.

On this clonotype itself: Being one base from a much bigger clone, this may be a read error. The chain carries TRBV12-3 or TRBV12-4 and TRBJ2-2, with D possibly being TRBD1 (6 bases). This CDR3 contains 16 residues. V was cut by 4 bases and J by 5 bases, with 17 bases left in between. The CDR3 is CASSSPSGVKTGELFF. The CDR3 DNA follows: TGTGCCAGCAGTTCCCCCTCAGGGGTGAAGACCGGGGAGCTGTTTTTT.

The chain joins TRBV5-6 to TRBJ2-7, with TRBD1 matching over 7 bases. The J segment lost 4 bases and the V segment lost 4 bases, leaving 17 bases of the junction unmatched. The CDR3 has 17 amino acids. Per germline, CDR1 SGHDT and CDR2 YYEEEE. As DNA, the CDR3 is TGTGCCAGCAGCCCCGTCGAGGGGGCCCTAGATTGGTACGAGCAGTACTTC. It is translated as CASSPVEGALDWYEQYF.

A word on this clonotype: A read error is possible here, since a much larger clone lies one base away. The rearrangement joins TRBV4-1 to TRBJ1-1; D not certain. With 2 bases removed from V and 4 bases from J, the gap between germline ends came to 14 bases. Germline-derived CDR1 and CDR2 are MGHRA and YSYEKL. The CDR3 has 15 amino acids. The CDR3 loop reads CASSQRFNMSTEAFF. The CDR3 DNA follows: TGCGCCAGCAGCCAAAGGTTTAACATGAGCACTGAAGCTTTCTTT.

In its sample, this clonotype was seen once. The junction departs from germline at one end; a sequencing error may be responsible. V usage is TRBV11-1 and J usage is TRBJ1-1; D ambiguous. Germline CDR1 and CDR2: SGHAT and FQDESV (reference sequence). The CDR3 runs to 13 residues. The CDR3 sequence: CAGSLRFTDEAFF. The CDR3 nucleotides read TGTGCCGGCAGCTTACGGTTTACGGACGAAGCTTTCTTT. The whole variable domain, filled in from reference TRBV11-1 and TRBJ1-1, reads EAEVAQSPRYKITEKSQAVAFWCDPISGHATLYWYRQILGQGPELLVQFQDESVVDDSQLPKDRFSAERLKGVDSTLKIQPAELGDSAMYLCAGSLRFTDEAFFGQGTRLTVV.

This clonotype has a count of ten or more. The rearrangement links TRBV6-5 to TRBJ2-1, with 9 bases fitting TRBD2. CDR3 length: 17 residues. The trim removed 6 bases at V and 4 bases at J, leaving 13 bases unmatched. Germline values: CDR1 MNHEY, CDR2 SVGAGI. For the CDR3, the DNA is TGTGCCAGCAGCCCACGAGGAGCGGGAGGCCGATACAATGAGCAGTTCTTC. This gives the protein CASSPRGAGGRYNEQFF.

J is TRBJ1-1 and V is TRBV9; 7 bases are a match to TRBD1. The germline V gene encodes CDR1 SGDLS and CDR2 YYNGEE. The CDR3 has 14 residues. Trimming took 6 bases from V and 4 from J; bases not matched to a gene: 9. The CDR3 protein is CASTFGQVGTEAFF. CDR3 DNA sequence: TGTGCCAGCACCTTCGGACAGGTAGGCACTGAAGCTTTCTTT.

This clonotype was observed many times. The chain recombines TRBV6-5 with TRBJ2-3; D perhaps matches TRBD1 (6 bases). Trimming left V 5 bases short and J 4 bases short, with 19 bases between. Per the germline V gene, CDR1 is MNHEY and CDR2 is SVGAGI. The CDR3 length is 16 residues. The DNA for the CDR3 is TGTGCCAGCAGTCGGGACCCCTCAGGGGCCTCAGATACGCAGTATTTT. Amino acid sequence: CASSRDPSGASDTQYF.